The rows below give T cell receptor beta chains drawn from one sample of a study of shared clonotypes between healthy human individuals. The assay was immunoSEQ multiplex PCR, and TCRdb's table has in-frame clones only and misses some. The data show around 1.4 million clones, with approximately 98.5% seen just once and roughly 0.36% held by the top ten. Material for sequencing was naive CD4+ T cells sorted from blood. Receptors originate from a man under 40 in good health. Each CDR3 is given with its conserved first and last residue. A D gene is named only where the DNA matches it firmly. Part of the rows lack a size; the others show once, few, many or a class for expanded clones.

>.|.|TRBJ2-3|TRBV29-1
CSVETDTDTQYF
TGCAGCGTTGAAACCGACACAGATACGCAGTATTTT
>.|.|TRBJ2-2|TRBV7-2
CASSLVRNGGELFF
TGTGCCAGCAGCTTAGTAAGAAACGGCGGGGAGCTGTTTTTT
>.|.|TRBJ2-2|TRBV5-1
CASSSASMAQRNTGELFF
TGCGCCAGCAGCTCGGCAAGCATGGCGCAGAGGAACACCGGGGAGCTGTTTTTT
>.|.|TRBJ2-1|TRBV6-5
CASSLNGSPANEQFF
TGTGCCAGCAGCCTAAACGGGTCCCCGGCCAATGAGCAGTTCTTC
>.|.|TRBJ2-7|TRBV5-1
CASSSGTVTYEQYF
TGCGCCAGCAGCTCCGGGACGGTGACCTACGAGCAGTACTTC
>.|TRBD1|TRBJ1-1|TRBV4-1
CASSHPRGGTEAFF
TGCGCCAGCAGCCATCCCAGGGGGGGGACTGAAGCTTTCTTT
>.|.|TRBJ2-5|TRBV14
CASSHGATQYF
TGTGCCAGCAGCCATGGGGCGACCCAGTACTTC
>once|.|TRBJ2-2|TRBV28
CASSLVTGELFF
TGTGCCAGCAGTTTGGTCACCGGGGAGCTGTTTTTT
>.|.|TRBJ2-2|TRBV18
CASSPLPNTGELFF
TGTGCCAGCTCACCTCTACCGAACACCGGGGAGCTGTTTTTT
>.|.|TRBJ2-2|TRBV5-7
CASSQGFGELFF
TGTGCCAGCAGTCAGGGCTTCGGGGAGCTGTTTTTT
>.|.|TRBJ2-1|TRBV2
CASSLTAPEQFF
TGTGCCAGCAGTCTGACAGCCCCCGAGCAGTTCTTC
>.|.|TRBJ1-2|TRBV7-6
CASSPNPRGAYGYTF
TGTGCCAGCAGCCCAAACCCCAGGGGAGCCTATGGCTACACCTTC
>.|TRBD1|TRBJ2-7|TRBV29-1
CSAQPGTGVNYEQYF
TGCAGCGCTCAACCAGGGACAGGGGTGAACTACGAGCAGTACTTC
>.|TRBD2|TRBJ2-5|TRBV5-1
CASSLRRERNQETQYF
TGCGCCAGCAGCTTGCGGCGGGAGAGGAACCAAGAGACCCAGTACTTC
>once|.|TRBJ1-5|TRBV5-5
CASSWTTGTLSNQPQHF
TGTGCCAGCAGCTGGACGACAGGAACTCTTAGCAATCAGCCCCAGCATTTT
>.|TRBD1|TRBJ1-2|TRBV6-6
CASSSRDRGHYGYTF
TGTGCCAGCAGTAGCCGGGACAGGGGCCACTATGGCTACACCTTC
>.|.|TRBJ2-7|TRBV2
CASSDLRQTEQYF
TGTGCCAGCAGTGACCTTCGACAGACCGAGCAGTACTTC
>.|TRBD2|TRBJ2-7|TRBV7-8
CASSLVGVLAGKREQYF
TGTGCCAGCAGCTTAGTAGGCGTCCTAGCGGGGAAGAGGGAGCAGTACTTC
>.|TRBD1|TRBJ2-3|TRBV5-1
CASSEGQGSADTQYF
TGCGCCAGCAGCGAGGGACAGGGTAGCGCAGATACGCAGTATTTT
>.|TRBD2|TRBJ2-1|TRBV11-2
CASSFGTSDYNEQFF
TGTGCCAGCAGCTTCGGGACTAGCGACTACAATGAGCAGTTCTTC
>.|.|TRBJ2-7|TRBV11-2
CASRAYPETYEQYF
TGTGCCAGCAGAGCTTATCCGGAAACCTACGAGCAGTACTTC
>.|.|TRBJ2-7|TRBV28
CASMFGAQGGEQYF
TGTGCCAGCATGTTTGGGGCCCAGGGTGGGGAGCAGTACTTC
>.|.|TRBJ1-2|TRBV6-6
CATYPGGLYGYTF
TGTGCCACCTATCCAGGCGGTCTCTATGGCTACACCTTC
>once|.|TRBJ1-4|TRBV5-5
CASSLVSNEKLFF
TGTGCCAGCAGCTTGGTCTCTAATGAAAAACTGTTTTTT
>.|TRBD1|TRBJ1-2|TRBV29-1
CSVNTGTGSYGYTF
TGCAGCGTTAACACCGGGACAGGTTCCTATGGCTACACCTTC
>.|.|TRBJ2-5|TRBV18
CASSPGLPRETQYF
TGTGCCAGCTCCCCGGGACTCCCGCGGGAGACCCAGTACTTC
>.|TRBD1|TRBJ2-7|TRBV6-5
CASSSGQGVYEQYF
TGTGCCAGCAGTTCCGGACAGGGAGTCTACGAGCAGTACTTC
>.|.|TRBJ1-2|TRBV28
CASSFGRTGYTF
TGTGCCAGCAGTTTCGGCAGGACTGGCTACACCTTC
>.|.|TRBJ2-7|TRBV12-5
CASGYIIPVGQPFYEQYF
TGTGCTAGTGGTTACATCATTCCGGTAGGACAGCCCTTCTACGAGCAGTACTTC
>.|.|TRBJ1-2|TRBV18
CASSRNREGYGYTF
TGTGCCAGCTCACGAAACAGGGAGGGCTATGGCTACACCTTC
>.|TRBD1|TRBJ1-1|TRBV10-2
CASSPGTGIMNTEAFF
TGCGCCAGCAGTCCCGGGACAGGAATCATGAACACTGAAGCTTTCTTT
>.|TRBD1|TRBJ2-3|TRBV5-5
CASSLVGTGAVDTQYF
TGTGCCAGCAGCTTGGTCGGGACAGGGGCAGTAGATACGCAGTATTTT
>.|.|TRBJ2-5|TRBV28
CASSLEDQTQYF
TGTGCCAGCAGTTTAGAGGATCAGACCCAGTACTTC